This T cell receptor beta chain is from a study of T cells in Graves' hyperthyroidism and ophthalmopathy. General study results and limits: Blood samples included most of the expanded thyroid clonotypes exceeding 0.001.

Amplification yielded TCR beta CDR3 regions, with RNA transcripts as the source. The HTBI set primed first-round TCR CDR3 RT-PCR. TCRdb ran MiXCR on the multiplex PCR reads and lists one entry per CDR3 protein. The table records about 700,000 distinct CDR3 sequences, 12% to 15% of them present only once. Germline V gene data show CDR1 as MNHNS and CDR2 as SASEGT. CDR3 length: 11 residues. Trimming removed 6 bases at V and 5 bases at J, with 7 bases between. This clonotype has ten or more counts. No antigen is known for it. The source material was blood. The V and J genes are TRBV6-1 and TRBJ1-1; D ambiguous. The receptor was derived from a woman aged 18-29 years with Graves' hyperthyroidism. CDR3 sequence reads: CASRGLTEAFF. In DNA form, the CDR3 reads TGTGCCAGCAGGGGGTTAACTGAAGCTTTCTTT.